Detailed here is one TCR beta chain. This sample was included in a study of cytomegalovirus exposure and HLA in healthy donors. The overall study: In an early release, HLA-typed donors contributed some 80 million unique TCR sequences.

PCR was performed using 60 Vbeta and 13 Jbeta primers. Libraries were prepared by immunoSEQ multiplex PCR; TCRdb keeps only in-frame clonotypes and omits some of them. The data show about 140,000 clones, around 84% seen once. The sequencing sample was made of PBMCs. This TCR was sampled from a man in his fifties in good health and CMV-seronegative.

DNA of the CDR3: TGTGCCAGCAGCGGGGGGACAGTCCAACAAGAGACCCAGTACTTC. It is translated as CASSGGTVQQETQYF. The chain combines TRBV9 with TRBJ2-5; 7 bases are shared with TRBD1. The CDR3 covers 15 residues. Trimming at V came to 3 bases and at J to 2 bases, leaving 7 bases not matched to a gene. Per the germline V gene, CDR1 is SGDLS and CDR2 is YYNGEE.